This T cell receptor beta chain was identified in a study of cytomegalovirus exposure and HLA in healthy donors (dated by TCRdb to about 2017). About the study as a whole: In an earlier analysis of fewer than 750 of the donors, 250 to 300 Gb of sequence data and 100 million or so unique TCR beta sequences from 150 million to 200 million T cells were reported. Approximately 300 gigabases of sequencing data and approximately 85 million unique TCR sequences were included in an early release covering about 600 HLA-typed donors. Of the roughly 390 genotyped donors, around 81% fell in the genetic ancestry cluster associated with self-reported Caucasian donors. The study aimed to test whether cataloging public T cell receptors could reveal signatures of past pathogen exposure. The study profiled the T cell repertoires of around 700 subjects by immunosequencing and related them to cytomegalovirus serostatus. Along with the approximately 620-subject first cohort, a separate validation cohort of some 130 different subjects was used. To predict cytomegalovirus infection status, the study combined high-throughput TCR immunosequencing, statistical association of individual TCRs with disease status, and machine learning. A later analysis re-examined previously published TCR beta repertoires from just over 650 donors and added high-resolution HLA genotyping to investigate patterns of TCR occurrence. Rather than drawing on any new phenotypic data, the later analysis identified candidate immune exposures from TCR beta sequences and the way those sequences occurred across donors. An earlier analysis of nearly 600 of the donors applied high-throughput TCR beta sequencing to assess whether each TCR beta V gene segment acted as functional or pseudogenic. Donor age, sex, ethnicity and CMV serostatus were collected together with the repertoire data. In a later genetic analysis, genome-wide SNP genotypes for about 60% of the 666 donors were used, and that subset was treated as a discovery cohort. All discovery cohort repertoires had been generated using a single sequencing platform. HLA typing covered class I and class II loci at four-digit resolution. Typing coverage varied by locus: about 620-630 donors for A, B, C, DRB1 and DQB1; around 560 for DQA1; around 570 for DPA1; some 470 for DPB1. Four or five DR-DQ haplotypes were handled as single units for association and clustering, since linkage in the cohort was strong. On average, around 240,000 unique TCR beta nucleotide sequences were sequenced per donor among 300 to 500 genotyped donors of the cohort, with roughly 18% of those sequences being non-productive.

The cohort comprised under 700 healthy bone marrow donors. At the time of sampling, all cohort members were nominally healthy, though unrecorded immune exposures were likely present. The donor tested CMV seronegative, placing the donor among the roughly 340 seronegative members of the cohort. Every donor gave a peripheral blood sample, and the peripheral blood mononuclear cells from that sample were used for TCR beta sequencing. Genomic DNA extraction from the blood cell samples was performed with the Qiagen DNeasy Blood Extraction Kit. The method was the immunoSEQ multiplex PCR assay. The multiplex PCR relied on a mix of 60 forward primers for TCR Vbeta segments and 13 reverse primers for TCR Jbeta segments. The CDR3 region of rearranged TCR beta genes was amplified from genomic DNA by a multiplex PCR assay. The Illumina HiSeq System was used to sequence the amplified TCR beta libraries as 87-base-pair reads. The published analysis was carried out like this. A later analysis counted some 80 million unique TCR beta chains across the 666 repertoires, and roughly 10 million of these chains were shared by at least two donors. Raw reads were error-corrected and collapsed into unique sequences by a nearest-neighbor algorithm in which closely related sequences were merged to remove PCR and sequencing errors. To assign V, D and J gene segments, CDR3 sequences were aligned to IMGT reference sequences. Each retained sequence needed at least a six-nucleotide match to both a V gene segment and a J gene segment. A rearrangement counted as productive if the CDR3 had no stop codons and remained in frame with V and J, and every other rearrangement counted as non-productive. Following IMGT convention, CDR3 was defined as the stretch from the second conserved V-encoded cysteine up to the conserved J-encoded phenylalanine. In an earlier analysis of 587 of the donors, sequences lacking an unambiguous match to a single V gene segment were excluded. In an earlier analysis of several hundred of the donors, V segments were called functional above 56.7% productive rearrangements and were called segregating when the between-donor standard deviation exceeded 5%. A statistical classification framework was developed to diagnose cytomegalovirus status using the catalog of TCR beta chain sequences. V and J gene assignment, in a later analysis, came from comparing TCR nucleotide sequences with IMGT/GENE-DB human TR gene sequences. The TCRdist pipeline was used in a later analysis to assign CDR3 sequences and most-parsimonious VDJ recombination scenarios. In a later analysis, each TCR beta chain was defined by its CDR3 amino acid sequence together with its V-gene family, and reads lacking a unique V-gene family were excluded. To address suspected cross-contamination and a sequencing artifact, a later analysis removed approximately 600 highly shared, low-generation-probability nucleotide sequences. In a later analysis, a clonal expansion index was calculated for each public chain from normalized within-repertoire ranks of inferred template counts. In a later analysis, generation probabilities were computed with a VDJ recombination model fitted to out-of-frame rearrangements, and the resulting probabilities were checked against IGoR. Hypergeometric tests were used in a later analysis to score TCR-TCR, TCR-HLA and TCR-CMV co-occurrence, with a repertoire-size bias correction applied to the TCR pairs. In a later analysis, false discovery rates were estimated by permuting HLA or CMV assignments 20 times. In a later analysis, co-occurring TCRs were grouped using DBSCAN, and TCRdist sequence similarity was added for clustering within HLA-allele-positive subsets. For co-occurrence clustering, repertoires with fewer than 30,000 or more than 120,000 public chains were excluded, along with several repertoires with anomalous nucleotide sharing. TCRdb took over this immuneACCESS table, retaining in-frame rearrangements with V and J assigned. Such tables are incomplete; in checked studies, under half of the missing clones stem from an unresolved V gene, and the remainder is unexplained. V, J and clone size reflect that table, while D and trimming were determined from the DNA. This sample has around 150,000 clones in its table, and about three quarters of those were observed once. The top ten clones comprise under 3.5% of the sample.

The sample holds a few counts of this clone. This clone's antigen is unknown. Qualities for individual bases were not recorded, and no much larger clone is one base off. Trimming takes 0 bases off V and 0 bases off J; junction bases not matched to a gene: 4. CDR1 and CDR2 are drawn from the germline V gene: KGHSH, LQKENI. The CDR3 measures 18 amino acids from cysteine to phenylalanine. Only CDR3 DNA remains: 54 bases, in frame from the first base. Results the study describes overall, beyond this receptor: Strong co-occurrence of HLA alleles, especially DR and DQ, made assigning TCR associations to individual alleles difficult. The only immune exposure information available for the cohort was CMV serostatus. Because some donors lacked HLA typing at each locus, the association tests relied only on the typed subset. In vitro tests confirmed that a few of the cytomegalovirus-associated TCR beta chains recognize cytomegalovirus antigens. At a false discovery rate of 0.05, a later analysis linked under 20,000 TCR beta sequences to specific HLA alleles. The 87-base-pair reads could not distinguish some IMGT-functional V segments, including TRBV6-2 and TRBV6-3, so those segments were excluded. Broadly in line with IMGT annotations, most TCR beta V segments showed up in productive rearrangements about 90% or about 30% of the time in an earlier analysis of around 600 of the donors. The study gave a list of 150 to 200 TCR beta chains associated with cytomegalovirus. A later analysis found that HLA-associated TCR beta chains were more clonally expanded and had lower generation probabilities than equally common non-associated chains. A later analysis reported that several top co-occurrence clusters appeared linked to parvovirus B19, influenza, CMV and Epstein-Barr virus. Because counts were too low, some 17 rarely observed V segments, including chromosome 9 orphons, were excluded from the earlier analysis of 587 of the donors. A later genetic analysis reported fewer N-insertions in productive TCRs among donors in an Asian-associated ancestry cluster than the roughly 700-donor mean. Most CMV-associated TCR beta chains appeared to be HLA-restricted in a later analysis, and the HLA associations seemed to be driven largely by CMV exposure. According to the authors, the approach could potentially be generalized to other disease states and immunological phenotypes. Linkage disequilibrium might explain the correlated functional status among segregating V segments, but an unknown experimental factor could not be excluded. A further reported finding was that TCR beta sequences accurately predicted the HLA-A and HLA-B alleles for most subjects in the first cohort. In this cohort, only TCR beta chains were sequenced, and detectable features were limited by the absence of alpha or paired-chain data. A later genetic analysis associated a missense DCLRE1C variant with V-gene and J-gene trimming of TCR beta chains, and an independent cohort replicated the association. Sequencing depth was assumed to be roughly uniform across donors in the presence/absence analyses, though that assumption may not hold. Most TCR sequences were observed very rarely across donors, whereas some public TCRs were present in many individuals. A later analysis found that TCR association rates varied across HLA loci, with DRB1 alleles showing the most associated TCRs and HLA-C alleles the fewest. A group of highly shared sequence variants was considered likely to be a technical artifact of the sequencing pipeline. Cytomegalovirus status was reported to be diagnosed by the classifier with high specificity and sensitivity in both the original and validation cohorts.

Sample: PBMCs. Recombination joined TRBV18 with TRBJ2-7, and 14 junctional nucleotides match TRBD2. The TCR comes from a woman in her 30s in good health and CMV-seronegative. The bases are TGTGCCAGCTCACCACCGGGACTAGCGGGAGCCAGCTCCTACGAGCAGTACTTC. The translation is CASSPPGLAGASSYEQYF.